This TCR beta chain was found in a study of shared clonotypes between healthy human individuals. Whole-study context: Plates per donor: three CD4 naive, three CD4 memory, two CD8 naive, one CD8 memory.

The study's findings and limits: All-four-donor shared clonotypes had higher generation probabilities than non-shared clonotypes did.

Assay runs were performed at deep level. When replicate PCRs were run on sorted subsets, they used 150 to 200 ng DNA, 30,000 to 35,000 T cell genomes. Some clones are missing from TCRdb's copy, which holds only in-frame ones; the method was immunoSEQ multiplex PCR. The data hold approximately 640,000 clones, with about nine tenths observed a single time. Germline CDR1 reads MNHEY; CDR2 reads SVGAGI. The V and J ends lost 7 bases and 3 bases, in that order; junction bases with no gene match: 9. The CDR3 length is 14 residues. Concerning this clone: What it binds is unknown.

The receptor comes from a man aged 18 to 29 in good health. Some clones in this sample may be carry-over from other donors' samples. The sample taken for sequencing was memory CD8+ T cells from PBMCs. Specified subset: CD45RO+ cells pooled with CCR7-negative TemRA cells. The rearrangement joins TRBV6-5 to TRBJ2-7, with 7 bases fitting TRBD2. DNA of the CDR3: TGTGCCAGCACTCCCACCGGGGGGAGCTACGAGCAGTACTTC. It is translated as CASTPTGGSYEQYF.